This T cell receptor beta chain derives from a study of identical twins. MiXCR was run by TCRdb on the 5' RACE reads, yielding one entry per CDR3 protein. Of hundreds of thousands of distinct CDR3 sequences in the sample, 18% were seen once. The donor group consisted entirely of healthy Caucasians. Trimming left V 5 bases short and J 9 bases short, with 14 bases between. This CDR3 spans 14 amino acids. The germline V gene encodes CDR1 SGHVS and CDR2 FQNEAQ. These data were also filed under a second study, of T cells expressing NK-cell markers.

The rearrangement uses TRBV7-8 and TRBJ1-6; D is unresolved. Sample: PBMCs. This TCR was sampled from a woman aged 18-35 years in good health. The CDR3: CASSLGRAISPLHF. In DNA form, the CDR3 reads TGTGCCAGCAGCCTCGGACGGGCAATTTCACCCCTCCACTTT. The variable domain in full, with the rest retrieved from reference TRBV7-8 and TRBJ1-6, is GAGVSQSPRYKVAKRGQDVALRCDPISGHVSLFWYQQALGQGPEFLTYFQNEAQLDKSGLPSDRFFAERPEGSVSTLKIQRTQQEDSAVYLCASSLGRAISPLHFGNGTRLTVT.